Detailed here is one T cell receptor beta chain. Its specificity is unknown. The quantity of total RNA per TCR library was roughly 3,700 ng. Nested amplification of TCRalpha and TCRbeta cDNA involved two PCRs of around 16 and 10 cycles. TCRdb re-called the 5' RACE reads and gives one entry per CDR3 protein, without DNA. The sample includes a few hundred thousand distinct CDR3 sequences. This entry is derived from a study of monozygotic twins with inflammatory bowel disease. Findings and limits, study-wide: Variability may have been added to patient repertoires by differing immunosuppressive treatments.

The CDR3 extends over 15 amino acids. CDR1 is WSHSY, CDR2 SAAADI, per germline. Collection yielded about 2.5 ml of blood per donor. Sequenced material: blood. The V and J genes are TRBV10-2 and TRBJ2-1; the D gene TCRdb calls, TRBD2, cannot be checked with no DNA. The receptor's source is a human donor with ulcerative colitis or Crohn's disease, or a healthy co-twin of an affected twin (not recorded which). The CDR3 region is CASSDGGHGSNEQFF.